This T cell receptor (beta chain) stems from a study of T-cell reconstitution after alpha-beta-depleted transplantation in children. Study outcomes and limitations: Reports say that about two months after transplant, the alpha-beta T cells came out of several hundred graft clones that had expanded. Surviving recipient T cells and intrathymic progenitors accounted for some patients' high TCRbeta diversity at day 60. T-cell counts and diversity were attributed mostly to newly produced T cells one year after transplant.

Unique molecular identifiers featured in how the TCRbeta library was prepared. Each CDR3 protein gets one entry after TCRdb re-called the PCR reads with MiXCR. The data contain under 8,500 distinct CDR3 sequences, around 11% of them singletons. This clonotype was recorded at least ten times. Its specificity is not known. CDR3 length: 13 amino acids. The germline V gene has CDR1 MDHEN and CDR2 SYDVKM. V lost 4 bases and J 4 bases, leaving 8 bases between the germline ends. The material sequenced was PBMCs, mostly from graft donor cells, taken 180 days after TCRalphabeta/CD19-depleted stem cell transplant. The chain combines TRBV28 with TRBJ2-1, with unresolved D. The sequence was obtained from a child in the first two years of life who had a stem cell transplant for acute myeloid leukemia, so the T cells may come from the graft donor. In nucleotides, the CDR3 is TGTGCCAGCAGTTCGCAGAATTACAATGAGCAGTTCTTC. Protein product: CASSSQNYNEQFF.